Below, 3 T cell receptor beta chains from the same sample are listed, as sequenced in a study of coeliac disease. Method: immunoSEQ multiplex PCR; TCRdb's copy keeps in-frame clones and lacks some. The sample consists of about 5,400 clones, around 52% of them appearing once. Sequencing was performed on intraepithelial lymphocytes from the gut. Source of these receptors: a woman in her 30s with active celiac disease.

The rearrangement joins TRBV5-6 to TRBJ2-6; 7 bases line up with TRBD1. The CDR3 spans 17 residues. CDR1 is SGHDT and CDR2 is YYEEEE in the germline V gene. V dropped 1 base and J dropped 0; count of bases not matched to a gene: 4. The CDR3 region is CASSLRGQSSGANVLTF. For the CDR3, the DNA is TGTGCCAGCAGCTTGCGGGGACAGTCCTCTGGGGCCAACGTCCTGACTTTC.

The chain employs TRBV2 and TRBJ1-1; D not resolved. V dropped 6 bases and J dropped 2 bases, with 4 bases sitting between them. Germline V gene data show CDR1 as SNHLY and CDR2 as FYNNEI. This CDR3 is built from 11 residues. CDR3 protein: CASSVNTEAFF. CDR3 DNA sequence: TGTGCCAGCAGCGTTAACACTGAAGCTTTCTTT.

A single count supports this clone. CDR3 bases: TGTGCCAGCAGTGGCTTCGGAACAGGGGTAATTGAGACCCAGTACTTC. This codes for CASSGFGTGVIETQYF. This rearrangement joins TRBV2 to TRBJ2-5; 7 bases match TRBD1. Germline CDR1 reads SNHLY; CDR2 reads FYNNEI. The CDR3 consists of 16 residues. The J segment lost 5 bases and the V segment lost 4 bases, leaving 13 bases of the junction unmatched.